This T cell receptor (beta chain) was sequenced for a study of shared clonotypes between healthy human individuals. This clone was observed a handful of times. The antigen is undetermined. Within the sample, other DNA sequences also encode this same CDR3. Participating donors were healthy, HIV-negative adults free of recent acute infections or vaccinations. Study observations and caveats: Around 4.7% of naive CD4 clonotypes were shared across several donors. It was anticipated that sequencing depth would influence how many clonotypes donors shared.

It was at deep level that the assay was run. The table came from immunoSEQ multiplex PCR; TCRdb's copy has only in-frame clones and leaves some out. The table has 2 million to 2.5 million clones, more than 85% seen once. The CDR3 is 13 amino acids. V shed 2 bases and J shed 0 bases, with 2 bases lying between them. Germline values: CDR1 KGHSH, CDR2 LQKENI. Sequencing was performed on naive CD4+ T cells from PBMCs. The subset: CD45RA+ positively selected. The sequence came from a man aged 18 to 29 in good health. Some clones in this sample may be carry-over from other donors' samples. V usage is TRBV18 and J usage is TRBJ1-3; D is uncertain. The CDR3 sequence: CASSPDSGNTIYF. In DNA form, the CDR3 reads TGTGCCAGCTCACCAGACTCTGGAAACACCATATATTTT.